The clone carrying this TCR beta chain was seen more than once but under ten times. This specimen comes from a study of neoadjuvant anti-PD-1 for oral cavity cancer. The time point denotes: after neoadjuvant nivolumab, at surgical resection. These oral cavity squamous cell carcinomas were HPV-negative and locally advanced. Six replicates per PBMC sample, mostly from roughly 500 ng of genomic DNA. Sequencing was performed with immunoSEQ multiplex PCR; in TCRdb, only in-frame clones are kept and a portion is missing. The sample lists 7,000 to 9,500 clones, around 70% occurring once. CDR1 LGHNA and CDR2 YSLEER come from the germline V gene. V lost 4 bases and J 8 bases, leaving 23 bases between the germline ends. This CDR3 region has 16 residues.

The clonotype originates from a person aged 35-80 years with oral cavity squamous cell carcinoma. The sequencing used PBMCs, collected after nivolumab (anti-PD-1) treatment. V gene TRBV4-3 combines with J gene TRBJ1-2; D is possibly TRBD1 (5 bases). The DNA of the CDR3 is TGCGCCAGCAGCCCTTCACAGCTCAGGGCCGTTGAGGGCTACACCTTC. This sequence encodes CASSPSQLRAVEGYTF.